This T cell receptor beta chain is drawn from a study of blood T cell repertoires in COVID-19. Overall study: The United States, Italy and Spain provided the acute and convalescent COVID-19 samples.

This clone showed up just a few times. How the authors handled the data: Reference gene primer amplification gave estimated nucleated cell counts. The method was immunoSEQ multiplex PCR; TCRdb's version includes in-frame clones alone and lacks a portion of them. The V and J calls and clone size were taken over from that table, and D and trimming were inferred from the DNA. Among about 380,000 clones listed, around 89% were seen once. V was pared by 9 bases and J by 0 bases, with 9 bases between. Germline V gives CDR1 LNHDA, CDR2 SQIVND (reference sequence). The CDR3 length is 14 residues. Sequenced material: peripheral blood. The receptor was isolated from a man younger than 35 with active or convalescent COVID-19. The rearrangement links TRBV19 to TRBJ1-6; D not resolved. The CDR3 DNA sequence: TGTGCCAGCAAAATTAGCTCCTATAATTCACCCCTCCACTTT. The encoded protein is CASKISSYNSPLHF.